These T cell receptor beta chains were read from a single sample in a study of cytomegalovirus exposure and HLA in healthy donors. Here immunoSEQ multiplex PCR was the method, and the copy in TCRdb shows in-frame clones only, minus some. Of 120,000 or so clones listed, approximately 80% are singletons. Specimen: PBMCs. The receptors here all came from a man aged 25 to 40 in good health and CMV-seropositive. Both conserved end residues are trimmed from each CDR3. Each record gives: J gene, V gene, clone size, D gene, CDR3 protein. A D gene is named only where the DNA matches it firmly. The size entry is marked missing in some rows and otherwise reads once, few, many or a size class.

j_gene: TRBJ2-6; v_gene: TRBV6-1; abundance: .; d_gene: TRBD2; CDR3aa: ASSGGGAGANVLT
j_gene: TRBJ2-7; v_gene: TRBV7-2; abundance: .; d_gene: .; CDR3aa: ASSLGRAYEQY
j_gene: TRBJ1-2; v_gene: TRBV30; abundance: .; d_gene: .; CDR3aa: AWSVPGTNNYGYT
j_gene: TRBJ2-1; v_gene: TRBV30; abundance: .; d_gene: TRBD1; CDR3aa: AWTRDSYNEQF
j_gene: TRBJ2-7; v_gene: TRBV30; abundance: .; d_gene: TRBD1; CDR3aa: ALDRFGEQY
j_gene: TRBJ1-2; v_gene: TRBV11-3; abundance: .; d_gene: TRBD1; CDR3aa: ASSQSPGQGNGYT
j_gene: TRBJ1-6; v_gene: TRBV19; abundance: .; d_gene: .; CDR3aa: ASSIFGDSPLH
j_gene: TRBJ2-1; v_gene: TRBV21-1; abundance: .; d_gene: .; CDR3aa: ASSSGTGERNEQF
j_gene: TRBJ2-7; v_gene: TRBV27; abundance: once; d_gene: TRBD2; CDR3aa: ASSPTSGPAYEQY
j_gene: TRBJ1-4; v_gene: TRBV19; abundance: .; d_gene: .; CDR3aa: ASSRGRVDEKLF
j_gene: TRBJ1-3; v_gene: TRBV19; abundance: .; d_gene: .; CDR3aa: ASSYTGSGNTIY
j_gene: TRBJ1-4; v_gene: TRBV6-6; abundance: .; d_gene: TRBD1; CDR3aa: ASSYGTGNEKLF
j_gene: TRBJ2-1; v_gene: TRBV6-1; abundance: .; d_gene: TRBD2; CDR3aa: ASRVSGGPPNEQF
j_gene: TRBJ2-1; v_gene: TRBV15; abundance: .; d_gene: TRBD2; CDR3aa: ATSRCCGGGEQF
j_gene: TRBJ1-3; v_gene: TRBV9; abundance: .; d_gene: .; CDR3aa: ASSEQGGSGNTIY
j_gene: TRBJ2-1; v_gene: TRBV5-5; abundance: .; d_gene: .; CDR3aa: ASSFLGGEQF
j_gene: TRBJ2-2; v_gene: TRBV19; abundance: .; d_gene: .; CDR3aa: ASSIYRRSGELF
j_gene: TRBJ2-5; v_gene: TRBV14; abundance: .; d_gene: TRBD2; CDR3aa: ASSRGLAGGRGLETQY
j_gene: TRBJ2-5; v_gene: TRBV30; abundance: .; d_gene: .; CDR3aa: AGEGGGETQY
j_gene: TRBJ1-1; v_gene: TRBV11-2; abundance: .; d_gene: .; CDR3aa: ASSLDTYRNTEAF
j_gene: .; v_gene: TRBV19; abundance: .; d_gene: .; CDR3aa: ASTEDRLSYEQY
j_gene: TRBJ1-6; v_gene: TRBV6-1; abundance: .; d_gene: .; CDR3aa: ASSDRSYSPLH
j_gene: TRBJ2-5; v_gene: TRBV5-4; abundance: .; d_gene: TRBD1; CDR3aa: ASSGSGTGGETQY
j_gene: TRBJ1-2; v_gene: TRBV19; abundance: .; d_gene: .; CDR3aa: ASSIEGGGYT
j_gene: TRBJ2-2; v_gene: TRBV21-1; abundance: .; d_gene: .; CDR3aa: ASSMAREGTGELF
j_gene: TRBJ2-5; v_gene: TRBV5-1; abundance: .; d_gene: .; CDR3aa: ASRTGSEQETQY
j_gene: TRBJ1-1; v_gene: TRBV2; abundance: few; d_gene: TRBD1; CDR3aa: ASDRASGTEAF
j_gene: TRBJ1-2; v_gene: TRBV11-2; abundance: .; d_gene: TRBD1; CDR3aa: ASSPGQGKDYGYT
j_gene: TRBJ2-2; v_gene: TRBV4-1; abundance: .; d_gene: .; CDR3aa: ASSQESPTGELF
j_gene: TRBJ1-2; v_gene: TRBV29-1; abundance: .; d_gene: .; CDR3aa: SVPRETYYGYT
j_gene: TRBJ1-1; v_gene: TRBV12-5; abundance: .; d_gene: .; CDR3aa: ASGLVPLSRAEAF
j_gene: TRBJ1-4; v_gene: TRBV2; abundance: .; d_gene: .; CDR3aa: ASSEEVAANEKLF
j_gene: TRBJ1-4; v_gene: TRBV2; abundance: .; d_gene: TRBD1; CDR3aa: ASSDQGATNEKLF
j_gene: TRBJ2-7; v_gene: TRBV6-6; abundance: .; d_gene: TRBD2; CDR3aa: ASSYSTGGSYEQY
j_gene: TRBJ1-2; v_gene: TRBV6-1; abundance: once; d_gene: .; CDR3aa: ASNLDSRTSYGYT
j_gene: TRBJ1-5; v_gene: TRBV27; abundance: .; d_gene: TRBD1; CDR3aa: ASGTDLRPQH
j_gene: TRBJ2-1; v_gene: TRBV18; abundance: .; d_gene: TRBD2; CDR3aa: ASSPTTGGYNEQF
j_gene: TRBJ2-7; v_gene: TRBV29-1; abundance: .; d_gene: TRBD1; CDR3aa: SVVTGSYEQY
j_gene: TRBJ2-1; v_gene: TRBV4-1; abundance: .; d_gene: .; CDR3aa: ASSQDQGRGPSYNEQF
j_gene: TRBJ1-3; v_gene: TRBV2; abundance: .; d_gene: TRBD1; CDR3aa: ASGDRGIGNTIY
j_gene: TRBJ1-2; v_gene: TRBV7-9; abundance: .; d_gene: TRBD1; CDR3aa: SSSLDRVDGYT
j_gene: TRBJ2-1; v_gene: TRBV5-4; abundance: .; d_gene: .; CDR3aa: ASSPRDPSYNEQF
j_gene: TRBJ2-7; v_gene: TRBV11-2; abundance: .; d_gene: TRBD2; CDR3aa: ASSLVGLAGDSYEQY
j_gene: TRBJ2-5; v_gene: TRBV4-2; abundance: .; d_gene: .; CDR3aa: ASSQGRGETQY
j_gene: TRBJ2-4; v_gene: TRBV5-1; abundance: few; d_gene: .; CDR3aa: ASSLQWLKNIQY
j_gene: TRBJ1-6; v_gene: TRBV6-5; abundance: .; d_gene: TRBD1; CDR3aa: ASSSTGIAYNSPLH
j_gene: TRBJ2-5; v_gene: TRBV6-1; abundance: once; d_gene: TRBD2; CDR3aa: ASSGGLAGGREETQY
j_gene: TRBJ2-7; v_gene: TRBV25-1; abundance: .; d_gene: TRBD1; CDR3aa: ASSVRDRGRNEQY
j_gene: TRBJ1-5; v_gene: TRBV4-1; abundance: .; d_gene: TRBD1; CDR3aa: ATATGVDQPQH